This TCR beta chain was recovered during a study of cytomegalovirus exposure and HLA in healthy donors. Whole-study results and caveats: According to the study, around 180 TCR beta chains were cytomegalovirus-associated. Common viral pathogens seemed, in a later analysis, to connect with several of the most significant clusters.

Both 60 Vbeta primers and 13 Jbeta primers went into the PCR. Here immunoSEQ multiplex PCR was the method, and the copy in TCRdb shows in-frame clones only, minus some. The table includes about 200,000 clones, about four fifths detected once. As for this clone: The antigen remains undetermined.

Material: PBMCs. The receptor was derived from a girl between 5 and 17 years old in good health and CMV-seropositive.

Here the CDR3 DNA reads TGTGCCAGCAGTGAACCGATTGAGACAGGGGGGATTATCGGCAATCAGCCCCAGCATTTT. Residues: CASSEPIETGGIIGNQPQHF. The V call is TRBV6-1, the J call TRBJ1-5; 9 bases map to TRBD1. Germline V CDR1 and CDR2: MNHNS, SASEGT. The CDR3 is 20 amino acids. With V trimmed by 2 bases and J by 2 bases, 16 bases remained unmatched.